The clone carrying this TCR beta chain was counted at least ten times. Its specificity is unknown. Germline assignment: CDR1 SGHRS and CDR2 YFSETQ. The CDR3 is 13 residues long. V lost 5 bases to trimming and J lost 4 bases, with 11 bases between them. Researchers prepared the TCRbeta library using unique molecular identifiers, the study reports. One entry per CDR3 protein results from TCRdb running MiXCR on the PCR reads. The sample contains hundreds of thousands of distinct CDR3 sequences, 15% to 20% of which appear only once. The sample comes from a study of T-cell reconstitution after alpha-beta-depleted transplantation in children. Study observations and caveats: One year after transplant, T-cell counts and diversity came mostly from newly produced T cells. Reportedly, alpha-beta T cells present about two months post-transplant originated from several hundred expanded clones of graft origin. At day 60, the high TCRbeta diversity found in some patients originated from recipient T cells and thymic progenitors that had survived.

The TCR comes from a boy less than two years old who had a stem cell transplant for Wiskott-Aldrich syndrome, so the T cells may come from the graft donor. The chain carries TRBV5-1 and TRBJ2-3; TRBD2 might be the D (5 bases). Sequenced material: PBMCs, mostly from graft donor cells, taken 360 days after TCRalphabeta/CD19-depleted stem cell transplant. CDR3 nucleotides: TGCGCCAGCAGGCTTCGGGGAGCAGATACGCAGTATTTT. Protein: CASRLRGADTQYF.